These 5 T cell receptor beta chains share one sample of origin, sequenced in a study of blood T cell repertoires in COVID-19. Some clones are missing from TCRdb's copy, which holds only in-frame ones; the method was immunoSEQ multiplex PCR. The data contain 75,000 to 95,000 clones, around 74% of them singletons. Sequencing was done on a sample of peripheral blood. Receptors originate from a man aged 65 to 85 with COVID-19, enrolled during active disease.

Here the CDR3 DNA reads TGTGCCAGCAGCTCTAAGGGGGCCGTAAATGAGCAGTTCTTC. Translating it yields CASSSKGAVNEQFF. The chain uses TRBV5-4 and TRBJ2-1, with TRBD1 identical over 7 bases. CDR3 length: 14 amino acids. V shed 3 bases, J shed 7 bases, and the junction held 7 bases outside the gene matches. Germline V gene sequence: CDR1 SGHNT, CDR2 YYREEE (reference sequence).

This clone was counted once. The gene calls are TRBV9 and TRBJ2-1, with a tentative D call TRBD2 (5 bases). The V and J ends lost 0 bases and 8 bases respectively, with 9 bases between them. The germline CDR1 and CDR2 sequences are SGDLS and YYNGEE. This CDR3 spans 13 amino acids. As DNA, the CDR3 is TGTGCCAGCAGCGTAGCTCCGAGGGATGAGCAGTTCTTC. Encoded protein: CASSVAPRDEQFF.

The V call is TRBV5-6, the J call TRBJ1-5; D is undetermined. The CDR3 has 14 residues. CDR1 and CDR2 (germline): SGHDT, YYEEEE. Trimming took off 0 bases at V and 6 bases at J, with 10 bases between the two ends. CDR3 region: CASSLVRGTQPQHF. Written as DNA, the CDR3 is TGTGCCAGCAGCTTGGTTCGGGGTACTCAGCCCCAGCATTTT.

V gene TRBV6-5 combines with J gene TRBJ2-7; 9 positions agree with TRBD2. The V and J ends lost 2 bases and 1 base, in that order; junction bases with no gene match: 6. The CDR3 sequence is 16 residues long. CDR1 is MNHEY and CDR2 is SVGAGI in the germline V gene. The CDR3 region is CASSYSLAGLSYEQYF. The CDR3 nucleotides are TGTGCCAGCAGTTACAGTCTAGCGGGACTATCCTACGAGCAGTACTTC.

The V gene is TRBV30, the J gene TRBJ2-7; 9 nucleotides align to TRBD2. CDR1 and CDR2 (germline): GTSNPN, SVGIG (reference sequence). This CDR3 spans 13 amino acids. Trimming took 2 bases from V and 3 from J; bases not matched to a gene: 2. The CDR3 loop is CAWSMTSGYEQYF. The CDR3 DNA follows: TGTGCCTGGAGTATGACTAGCGGCTACGAGCAGTACTTC.